The clone carrying this T cell receptor (beta chain) was counted once. Next came a second PCR, run for roughly 6 to 11 cycles, which used a sample-barcoded 5' primer along with a J-beta primer mix. TCRdb analysed the 5' RACE reads with MiXCR anew, one entry per CDR3 protein. The top ten clones hold around 3% of a sample with 750,000 to 950,000 distinct CDR3 sequences, under 30% of them seen once. V lost 3 bases, J lost 4 bases, and 5 bases stayed unmatched. In germline, CDR1 is DFQATT, CDR2 SNEGSKA (reference sequence). This CDR3 is 14 amino acids long. The data originate from a study of blood T cells in healthy people across ages. This sample also belongs to another study, concerning T cells of mothers and their children. That report adds: Material was donated by three healthy Caucasian mothers and their six children.

The source is a boy aged 5-17 years in good health. V and J are TRBV20-1 and TRBJ2-1; 8 bases agree with TRBD2. Sequencing input: blood. CDR3 in DNA: TGCAGTGCTAGGTCGCTAGCGGGTTACAATGAGCAGTTCTTC. This codes for CSARSLAGYNEQFF.